The rows below give T cell receptor beta chains drawn from one sample of a study of cytomegalovirus exposure and HLA in healthy donors. Produced via immunoSEQ multiplex PCR; TCRdb's table is partial and in-frame only. The sample yields fewer than 250,000 clones, of which the top ten take up around 0.95%. Sequencing used PBMCs. The receptors derive from a woman in her twenties or thirties in good health and CMV-seropositive. Both conserved end residues are part of each CDR3. The D gene is left open where the match is weak.

>TRBV27|TRBJ1-1|NA
TGTGCCAGCAAAAGGCCAGGCACGAACACTGAAGCTTTCTTT
CASKRPGTNTEAFF
>TRBV11-2|TRBJ1-5|TRBD1
TGTGCCAGCAGCTTATTGGCAGGGGGCGGCAATCAGCCCCAGCATTTT
CASSLLAGGGNQPQHF
>TRBV9|TRBJ2-7|NA
TGTGCCAGCAGCGTTTCCTTCCGGGACAAATTCTACGAGCAGTACTTC
CASSVSFRDKFYEQYF
>TRBV29-1|TRBJ1-2|NA
TGCAGCGTCGGTGACGGGTATGGCTACACCTTC
CSVGDGYGYTF
>TRBV30|TRBJ2-1|NA
TGTGCCTGGAGTGTACAACGGGGGTGGGATGAGCAGTTCTTC
CAWSVQRGWDEQFF
>TRBV5-6|TRBJ2-7|NA
TGTGCCAGCAGCTTGACACAGGGAAAGCAGTACTTC
CASSLTQGKQYF
>TRBV5-1|TRBJ2-3|TRBD2
TGCGCCAGCAGCGCGGGACTAGCGGGAGGTATGGATACGCAGTATTTT
CASSAGLAGGMDTQYF
>TRBV7-7|TRBJ2-2|TRBD2
TGTGCCAGCAGCTTTGGTCTAGCGGACACCGGGGAGCTGTTTTTT
CASSFGLADTGELFF
>TRBV6-6|TRBJ2-2|NA
TGTGCCAGCAGTTACCCTCGAGCGAACACCGGGGAGCTGTTTTTT
CASSYPRANTGELFF
>TRBV7-8|TRBJ2-3|TRBD2
TGTGCCAGCAGCCCACGGACTAGCGGGGCTCGTTCGGATACGCAGTATTTT
CASSPRTSGARSDTQYF
>TRBV11-2|TRBJ2-5|NA
TGTGCCAGCAGCTTAGGGGCGGGCTCACAAGAGACCCAGTACTTC
CASSLGAGSQETQYF
>TRBV18|TRBJ2-4|TRBD1
TGTGCCAGCTCACCTAACCCGGGACAGGGAGCCAAAAACATTCAGTACTTC
CASSPNPGQGAKNIQYF
>TRBV4-1|TRBJ1-1|TRBD1
TGCGCCAGCAGTCGGGACAGGGCGGACACTGAAGCTTTCTTT
CASSRDRADTEAFF
>TRBV6-5|TRBJ2-5|TRBD2
TGTGCCACTCGGGAGGTGGGAAGGGAGACCCAGTACTTC
CATREVGRETQYF
>TRBV5-1|TRBJ2-5|NA
TGCGCCAGCAGCTTGAATGCGGAATCGACGGAGACCCAGTACTTC
CASSLNAESTETQYF
>TRBV28|TRBJ1-5|TRBD1
TGTGCCAGCACTTTACGGGGACAGTTCGATTATCAGCCCCAGCATTTT
CASTLRGQFDYQPQHF
>TRBV7-2|TRBJ1-1|NA
TGTGCCAGCAGCTCTAATCGGGGGGAAGCTTTCTTT
CASSSNRGEAFF
>TRBV11-2|TRBJ2-7|TRBD2
TGTGCCAGCAGCTTAGTTGGCGGGAGCTCCTACGAGCAGTACTTC
CASSLVGGSSYEQYF
>TRBV9|TRBJ2-2|NA
TGTGCCAGCAGCGTACGGGGTAGCCCGAACACCGGGGAGCTGTTTTTT
CASSVRGSPNTGELFF
>TRBV5-1|TRBJ2-1|NA
TGCGCCAGCAGCTTGGGAGACAGTACCTACAATGAGCAGTTCTTC
CASSLGDSTYNEQFF
>TRBV6-6|TRBJ1-5|TRBD1
TGTGCCAGCAGACCGACAGGGGGACGGAATCAGCCCCAGCATTTT
CASRPTGGRNQPQHF
>TRBV11-2|TRBJ1-1|NA
TGTGCCAGCAGCCCAAGACTGCGAGCGGGGAACACTGAAGCTTTCTTT
CASSPRLRAGNTEAFF
>TRBV18|TRBJ1-1|NA
TGTGCCAGCTCACCACCGGGTCGTGAGGGGACTGAAGCCTTCTTT
CASSPPGREGTEAFF
>TRBV7-9|TRBJ2-2|TRBD1
TGTGCCAGCAGATGGGACAGGGGAAAGGCCGGGGAGCTGTTTTTT
CASRWDRGKAGELFF
>TRBV28|TRBJ1-5|NA
TGTGCCAGCACCTTATGGGGCAGGGGCAATCAGCCCCAGCATTTT
CASTLWGRGNQPQHF
>TRBV28|TRBJ2-7|TRBD1
TGTGCCAGCAGACCGTGGGGGACAGGGATGAGCTACGAGCAGTACTTC
CASRPWGTGMSYEQYF
>TRBV29-1|TRBJ2-3|NA
TGCAGCGTTGACCCCGTAACAGATACGCAGTATTTT
CSVDPVTDTQYF
>TRBV30|TRBJ2-5|NA
TGTGCCTGGAAACCAGAAACTAAGCAGTACTTC
CAWKPETKQYF
>TRBV2|TRBJ1-3|NA
TGTGCCAGCAGTGAATTTCGACAGTCCTCTGGAAACACCATATATTTT
CASSEFRQSSGNTIYF
>TRBV7-9|TRBJ1-1|NA
TGTGCCAGCAGCGTAGGGGCAGAAGACACTGAAGCTTTCTTT
CASSVGAEDTEAFF
>TRBV6-4|TRBJ1-5|TRBD1
TGTGCCAGCAGTGTTGGACAGGGGGAGAATCATCAGCCCCAGCATTTT
CASSVGQGENHQPQHF
>TRBV25-1|TRBJ2-1|TRBD2
TGTGCCAGCAGTGGAGCGGGAGATGTCAATGAGCAGTTCTTC
CASSGAGDVNEQFF
>TRBV11-2|TRBJ2-7|TRBD1
TGTGCCAGCAGCGCCCCGGGACAGGGACAGTACTTC
CASSAPGQGQYF
>TRBV6-6|TRBJ1-1|NA
TGTGCCAGCAGTTACGACAGTCTGAACACTGAAGCTTTCTTT
CASSYDSLNTEAFF
>TRBV4-1|TRBJ1-1|NA
TGCGCCAGCAAACAGGGAGCGTTGAACACTGCAGAAGCTTTCTTT
CASKQGALNTAEAFF
>TRBV6-5|TRBJ2-1|TRBD1
TGTGCCAGCAGGGAGACAGGGAATGGGATCAATGAGCAGTTCTTC
CASRETGNGINEQFF
>TRBV19|TRBJ2-1|NA
TGTGCCAGTAGTATTGGCAGGGTCATAGATGAGCAGTTCTTC
CASSIGRVIDEQFF
>TRBV2|TRBJ1-6|NA
TGTGCCAGCAAGCTTACACAGGTAGCCTATTCACCCCTCCACTTT
CASKLTQVAYSPLHF
>TRBV10-2|TRBJ2-7|TRBD2
TGCGCCAGCAGAGGACTAGCGGGACCGGGGGAGCAGTACTTC
CASRGLAGPGEQYF
>TRBV6-5|TRBJ2-3|TRBD1
TGTGCCAGCAGTTACTCGACTGGGACAGGGACAGATACGCAGTATTTT
CASSYSTGTGTDTQYF
>TRBV2|TRBJ1-5|NA
TGTGCCAGCAGTGACAGGGTCGGCAATCAGCCCCAGCATTTT
CASSDRVGNQPQHF
>TRBV5-1|TRBJ2-7|NA
TGCGCCAGCAGCTTGACGGGGGACCCGGCCGAGCAGTACTTC
CASSLTGDPAEQYF
>TRBV11-2|TRBJ2-7|NA
TGTGCCAGCAGCTTACTATCCGGGAGCTCCTACGAGCAGTACTTC
CASSLLSGSSYEQYF
>TRBV19|TRBJ1-1|NA
TGTGCCAGTAGTATAGATGGGGCAGGGCACACTGAAGCTTTCTTT
CASSIDGAGHTEAFF
>TRBV10-2|TRBJ2-5|NA
TGCGCCAGCAGGGGGCTCGAGGAGACCCAGTACTTC
CASRGLEETQYF
>TRBV5-5|TRBJ1-1|NA
TGTGCCAGCAGCTTCGACCGGAGGTTTCTCGAAGCTTTCTTT
CASSFDRRFLEAFF
>TRBV18|TRBJ1-1|NA
TGTGCCAGCTCACCCCCGATGGGGGCTTCGGGGGAAGCTTTCTTT
CASSPPMGASGEAFF
>TRBV2|TRBJ2-3|TRBD1
TGTGCCAGCAGGGAGACAGGGGTGGCAGATACGCAGTATTTT
CASRETGVADTQYF
>TRBV21-1|TRBJ1-2|NA
TGTGCCAGCAGCAAAGCGCGGATCTTC
CASSKARIF
>TRBV29-1|TRBJ1-2|NA
TGCAGCGCCCACAGGGACGGCTACACCTTC
CSAHRDGYTF
>TRBV5-4|TRBJ2-7|NA
TGTGCCAGCAGCTTGCGGGTCCAGTCCCACGAGCAGTACTTC
CASSLRVQSHEQYF
>TRBV19|TRBJ2-5|TRBD1
TGTGCCAGTAGTGGGACAGGGGGCTCAGAGACCCAGTACTTC
CASSGTGGSETQYF